This T cell receptor (beta chain) was captured in a study of PD-1 blockade in classical Hodgkin lymphoma. Study-wide context: The nivolumab dose that patients received was 3 mg/kg, given intravenously every 2 weeks.

Notes on this clone: Its cognate antigen is unknown.

Study outcomes and limitations: Reported baseline diversity: healthy donors highest, relapsed/refractory patients lowest.

V gave up 5 bases and J gave up 1 base, with 8 bases separating them. Germline CDR1 LGHNA, CDR2 YSLEER. CDR3 length: 13 amino acids. The assay was immunoSEQ multiplex PCR, and TCRdb's table has in-frame clones only and misses some. This table holds about 24,000 clones, about 83% found once. All patients relapsed after autologous stem cell transplantation, and brentuximab vedotin exposure varied. Thawed PBMCs underwent magnetic negative selection to yield purified CD4+ T cells. The source material was CD4+ T cells from blood, sampled at baseline. This chain joins TRBV4-3 and TRBJ1-1, with a possible D match to TRBD1 (5 bases). This sequence was found in a human donor with classical Hodgkin lymphoma. CDR3 sequence: CASSGQGNTEAFF. The DNA for the CDR3 is TGCGCCAGCAGCGGGCAGGGGAACACTGAAGCTTTCTTT.